The source of this T cell receptor (beta chain) is a study of identical twins. General observations from the study: For out-of-frame beta sequences, excess twin sharing was weaker. Twin sharing of out-of-frame TCR alpha was underestimated by models in monozygotic pairs.

CDR1 is DFQATT and CDR2 is SNEGSKA in the germline V gene (reference sequence). The length of the CDR3 is 13 residues. The germline V and J ends were trimmed by 4 bases and 4 bases, with 11 bases remaining between them. On this clonotype: Antigen specificity is unknown.

A universal primer site was incorporated via template switching, and the cDNA contained unique molecular identifiers. TCRdb re-derived calls from the 5' RACE reads in MiXCR, one entry per CDR3 protein. The table lists 210,000 or so distinct CDR3 sequences, 7.5% of them singletons. The same data also went into a second study, on yellow fever vaccine responses in identical twins.

Sequenced: memory (CD45RO+) T cells sorted from blood. V gene TRBV20-1 combines with J gene TRBJ1-3; no clear D. This TCR derives from a woman aged 18 to 35 in good health. CDR3 sequence: CSATPTNGNTIYF. As DNA, the CDR3 is TGCAGTGCTACACCGACGAACGGAAACACCATATATTTT.